A single sample gave rise to the 19 T cell receptor beta chains below, sequenced in a study of fetal regulatory T cell absence and autoimmunity. The protocol was immunoSEQ multiplex PCR, while the TCRdb copy is restricted to in-frame clones and leaves out a portion. Counted here are about 50,000 clones, roughly 80% occurring once; the ten biggest clones make up about 0.37%. The source material was cord blood. The receptors were sampled from a newborn boy with IPEX syndrome.

This clone has a single count. CDR3 region: CAISGRLTDTQYF. Here the CDR3 DNA reads TGTGCCATCAGCGGGAGGCTCACAGATACGCAGTATTTT. The chain employs TRBV10-3 and TRBJ2-3; 7 bases fit TRBD2. Germline CDR1 reads ENHRY; CDR2 reads SYGVKD. The V and J ends lost 6 bases and 2 bases, in that order; junction bases with no gene match: 2. This CDR3 is 13 amino acids long.

This clone has a handful of counts. The chain links TRBV21-1 to TRBJ1-5; the D call of TRBD1 is as the table states it, not checked on the DNA. TRBV21-1 is a pseudogene. The CDR3 loop spans 18 amino acids. The CDR3 nucleotides read TGTGCCAGCAGCAACCCCGGGACAGGGGGCGAGGGCAATCAGCCCCAGCATTTT. Encoded protein: CASSNPGTGGEGNQPQHF.

V gene TRBV15 combines with J gene TRBJ1-1; 7 positions agree with TRBD1. V dropped 1 base and J dropped 1; count of bases not matched to a gene: 12. CDR1 LNHNV and CDR2 YYDKDF come from the germline V gene (reference sequence). The CDR3 totals 18 residues. This CDR3 reads CATSRATQGLGTNTEAFF. CDR3 sequence (DNA): TGTGCCACCAGCAGAGCAACACAGGGGCTCGGGACGAACACTGAAGCTTTCTTT.

The rearrangement links TRBV2 to TRBJ1-4; D might be TRBD1 (6 bases). Per germline, CDR1 SNHLY and CDR2 FYNNEI. The V gene lost 2 bases and the J gene lost 6 bases, with 13 bases spanning the gap. The length of the CDR3 is 15 residues. The CDR3 sequence is CASSEPRGGYEKLFF. The CDR3 DNA is TGTGCCAGCAGTGAACCAAGGGGGGGCTATGAAAAACTGTTTTTT.

The gene calls are TRBV27 and TRBJ1-1, with 7 nucleotides matching TRBD1. The CDR3 spans 13 residues. V was pared by 8 bases and J by 6 bases, with 9 bases of the junction left unmatched. Germline V gene data show CDR1 as MNHEY and CDR2 as SMNVEV (reference sequence). The CDR3 here is CASGSGGFAEAFF. Here the CDR3 DNA reads TGTGCCAGCGGGTCAGGGGGTTTCGCTGAAGCTTTCTTT.

V gene TRBV7-9 combines with J gene TRBJ2-2; 7 bases agree with TRBD1. This CDR3 is 16 amino acids long. The germline gives CDR1 SEHNR, CDR2 FQNEAQ (reference sequence). Trimming at V came to 5 bases and at J to 5 bases, leaving 11 bases not matched to a gene. This CDR3 reads CASSPKTGLGTGELFF. The CDR3 bases are TGTGCCAGCAGCCCCAAGACAGGGTTGGGAACCGGGGAGCTGTTTTTT.

This sequence joins TRBV30 and TRBJ2-4; no firm D call. Germline CDR1 is GTSNPN and CDR2 is SVGIG (reference sequence). With 5 bases removed from V and 0 bases from J, the gap between germline ends came to 20 bases. This CDR3 has 17 residues. The CDR3 spells CAWDPPRTSIAKNIQYF. Written as DNA, the CDR3 is TGTGCCTGGGATCCTCCCAGGACCTCTATAGCCAAAAACATTCAGTACTTC.

The chain recombines TRBV4-1 with TRBJ2-5; 12 bases are a match to TRBD2. Per germline, CDR1 MGHRA and CDR2 YSYEKL. The CDR3 is 19 amino acids. J gave up 2 bases and V 0 bases, and 10 bases lay outside the gene matches. The CDR3 DNA is TGCGCCAGCAGCCAAGAAGGGACTAGCGGGCATAGGAAACAAGAGACCCAGTACTTC. Its protein is CASSQEGTSGHRKQETQYF.

CDR3 nucleotide sequence: TGTGCCAGCAGCTTAGATCTCCAGGGTTTTAATTCACCCCTCCACTTT. It specifies CASSLDLQGFNSPLHF. The genes are TRBV11-2 and TRBJ1-6; D is perhaps TRBD1 (5 bases). Germline CDR1 SGHAT, CDR2 FQNNGV. The ends were cut back, 0 bases at V and 6 bases at J, with 12 bases in the middle. The CDR3 has 16 amino acids.

The rearrangement joins TRBV27 to TRBJ2-3, with 9 bases matching TRBD2. CDR1 is MNHEY and CDR2 is SMNVEV in the germline V gene (reference sequence). CDR3 length: 16 residues. Trimming cost V 8 bases and J 4 bases; bases outside gene matches: 13. In DNA form, the CDR3 reads TGTGCCAGCGAACGGAGGGGCGGGAGGGCCGCAGATACGCAGTATTTT. Encoded protein: CASERRGGRAADTQYF.

This clone was seen once. The genes are TRBV15 and TRBJ2-5; TRBD2 matches 10 bases. CDR3 length: 16 residues. Germline CDR1 reads LNHNV; CDR2 reads YYDKDF (reference sequence). The trim removed 5 bases at V and 0 bases at J, leaving 6 bases unmatched. Here the CDR3 DNA reads TGTGCCACCAGCGGAGGACTAGCGGCGTACCAAGAGACCCAGTACTTC. This codes for CATSGGLAAYQETQYF.

The chain uses TRBV5-6 and TRBJ2-1; D might be TRBD1 (5 bases). V gave up 4 bases and J gave up 8 bases, with 10 bases separating them. This CDR3 comprises 12 residues. Germline lookup yields CDR1 SGHDT and CDR2 YYEEEE. CDR3 sequence: CASSQQADEQFF. The CDR3 bases are TGTGCCAGCAGCCAACAGGCAGATGAGCAGTTCTTC.

Comment on this clone: The sample contains more than one DNA sequence encoding this CDR3. V is TRBV5-1 and J is TRBJ1-2; TRBD1 matches at 9 bases. CDR1 is SGHRS, CDR2 YFSETQ, per germline. This CDR3 comprises 15 residues. V was clipped by 0 bases and J by 0 bases; unmatched bases: 0. In DNA, the CDR3 is TGCGCCAGCAGCTTGGGACAGGGGGCTAACTATGGCTACACCTTC. Its translation is CASSLGQGANYGYTF.

The chain is built from TRBV20-1 and TRBJ1-4, with 8 bases lining up with TRBD1. The CDR3 sequence is 11 residues long. J gave up 11 bases and V 5 bases, and 4 bases lay outside the gene matches. In germline, CDR1 is DFQATT, CDR2 SNEGSKA (reference sequence). Written as DNA, the CDR3 is TGCAGTGCTGCTTACAGGGGGAAACTGTTTTTT. Protein: CSAAYRGKLFF.

The chain employs TRBV6-5 and TRBJ1-2; TRBD1 agrees at 7 bases. The CDR3 is made up of 15 amino acids. Germline V gene data show CDR1 as MNHEY and CDR2 as SVGAGI. The V segment lost 2 bases and the J segment 2 bases; nucleotides outside the gene matches: 5. The DNA of the CDR3 is TGTGCCAGCAGTTACGGCAGGGGGGAGAACTATGGCTACACCTTC. Translating it yields CASSYGRGENYGYTF.

This chain uses TRBV7-9 with TRBJ2-5; tentatively, D is TRBD1 (5 bases). Germline V gene sequence: CDR1 SEHNR, CDR2 FQNEAQ (reference sequence). The germline V and J ends were trimmed by 5 bases and 1 base, with 11 bases remaining between them. CDR3 length equals 14 residues. CDR3 nucleotide sequence: TGTGCCAGCAGCCCCTGGGGCGGCCAAGAGACCCAGTACTTC. This gives the protein CASSPWGGQETQYF.

J is TRBJ1-1 and V is TRBV30, with unresolved D. The germline V and J ends were trimmed by 1 base and 1 base, with 4 bases remaining between them. This CDR3 has 12 amino acids. Looked up from germline, CDR1 is GTSNPN and CDR2 is SVGIG (reference sequence). The CDR3, as DNA: TGTGCCTGGAGTGGAGGGAACACTGAAGCTTTCTTT. Amino acid sequence: CAWSGGNTEAFF.

This chain joins TRBV5-6 and TRBJ2-3, with 10 bases lining up with TRBD2. The CDR3 has 16 amino acids. The J segment lost 0 bases and the V segment lost 6 bases, leaving 7 bases of the junction unmatched. CDR1 is SGHDT and CDR2 is YYEEEE in the germline V gene. CDR3 coding DNA: TGTGCCAGCACCCAGAAGGGACTAGCGAGCACAGATACGCAGTATTTT. This encodes CASTQKGLASTDTQYF.

The chain combines TRBV10-3 with TRBJ2-1, with 9 bases matching TRBD1. CDR3 length equals 14 residues. The trim removed 8 bases at V and 4 bases at J, leaving 6 bases unmatched. The germline V gene has CDR1 ENHRY and CDR2 SYGVKD. In DNA, the CDR3 is TGTGCCATCCGCCGGGACAGGGTTTACAATGAGCAGTTCTTC. Its protein is CAIRRDRVYNEQFF.